These T cell receptor beta chains were read from a single sample in a study of T cells expressing NK-cell markers. One entry per CDR3 protein, without DNA, is what TCRdb gives after re-calling the 5' RACE reads. This listing includes about 460,000 distinct CDR3 sequences. Specimen: blood T cells: a sorted CD56 or NKG2C T cell subset, CD4+ or CD8+ T cells, or bulk PBMC T cells (not recorded which). These receptors all stem from a woman aged 50 to 65 in good health. Each CDR3 is given with its conserved first and last residue. Each record gives: V gene, J gene, CDR3 protein.

>TRBV30|TRBJ2-4
CAWSPGGIAKNIQYF
>TRBV7-8|TRBJ2-5
CASSLAGLAGQETQYF
>TRBV29-1|TRBJ2-7
CSAGRGGGNYEQYF
>TRBV12-3/TRBV12-4|TRBJ2-3
CASSLRQGGTTDTQYF
>TRBV12-3/TRBV12-4|TRBJ2-2
CATSQGLLSTGELFF
>TRBV15|TRBJ2-4
CATQPGLGARIQYF
>TRBV12-3/TRBV12-4|TRBJ2-1
CASSLSASGRWDEQFF
>TRBV12-3/TRBV12-4|TRBJ2-4
CASSPVSLLAKNIQYF
>TRBV12-3/TRBV12-4|TRBJ2-4
CASSLSGIRNIQYF
>TRBV20-1|TRBJ1-4
CSAWDTSGEKLFF
>TRBV5-1|TRBJ1-2
CASSFVLTGADGYTF
>TRBV7-9|TRBJ2-1
CASSQTRSPVEQFF
>TRBV5-1|TRBJ2-6
CASSLVGGAGSPSGANVLTF
>TRBV6-4|TRBJ2-1
CASSDYISSSYNEQFF
>TRBV19|TRBJ1-1
CASSPPGHETEAFF
>TRBV9|TRBJ1-5
CASSVDGEGSPQHF
>TRBV4-1|TRBJ2-1
CASSQVGAGGEQFF
>TRBV12-3/TRBV12-4|TRBJ1-2
CASSLTRTGGVNGYTF
>TRBV7-9|TRBJ2-1
CASSLPLSEQFF
>TRBV7-8|TRBJ1-1
CASSRSQGQMNTEAFF
>TRBV11-3|TRBJ1-3
CASSLGTTSGNTIYF
>TRBV5-1|TRBJ2-1
CASSLLAQNNEQFF
>TRBV19|TRBJ1-2
CASISWTDYGYTF
>TRBV10-3|TRBJ2-3
CAISELNGVPQYF
>TRBV6-2/TRBV6-3|TRBJ2-3
CASSSFRNPSTDTQYF
>TRBV27|TRBJ2-2
CASSLSVAGGDTGELFF
>TRBV7-6|TRBJ2-3
CASSLWGQGITDTQYF
>TRBV12-3/TRBV12-4|TRBJ2-1
CASNRGQGASGGRHSYNEQFF
>TRBV19|TRBJ2-1
CASSIPTTGLLYYNEQFF
>TRBV19|TRBJ1-2
CASSISGLLYGYTF
>TRBV12-3/TRBV12-4|TRBJ1-2
CASSPDRGSGYTF
>TRBV14|TRBJ2-3
CASSQGLAGGWRDTQYF
>TRBV27|TRBJ2-1
CASSPSRGHPFF